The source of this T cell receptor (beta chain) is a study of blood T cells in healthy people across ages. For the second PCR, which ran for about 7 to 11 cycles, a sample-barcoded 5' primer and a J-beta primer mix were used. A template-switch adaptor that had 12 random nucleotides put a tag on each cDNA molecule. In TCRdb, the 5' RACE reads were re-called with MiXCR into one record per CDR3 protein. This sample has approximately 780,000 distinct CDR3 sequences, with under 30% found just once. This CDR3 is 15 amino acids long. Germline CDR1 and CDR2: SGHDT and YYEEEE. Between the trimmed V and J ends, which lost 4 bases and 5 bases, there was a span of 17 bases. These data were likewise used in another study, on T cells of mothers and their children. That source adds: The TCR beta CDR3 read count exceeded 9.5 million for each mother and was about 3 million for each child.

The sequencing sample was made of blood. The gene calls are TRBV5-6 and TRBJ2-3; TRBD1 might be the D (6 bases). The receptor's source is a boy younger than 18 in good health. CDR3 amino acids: CASSALNRAGDTQYF. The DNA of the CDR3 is TGTGCCAGCAGCGCGCTTAACAGGGCGGGAGATACGCAGTATTTT. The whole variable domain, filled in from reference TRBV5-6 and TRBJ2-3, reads DAGVTQSPTHLIKTRGQQVTLRCSPKSGHDTVSWYQQALGQGPQFIFQYYEEEERQRGNFPDRFSGHQFPNYSSELNVNALLLGDSALYLCASSALNRAGDTQYFGPGTRLTVL.